This T cell receptor beta chain was sequenced during a study of cytomegalovirus exposure and HLA in healthy donors. Study-wide results and limits: Excluded were some V segments that proved indistinguishable, including TRBV6-2 and TRBV6-3. Listed as cytomegalovirus-associated were about 160 TCR beta chains.

As regards this clone: Antigen unknown.

Per germline, CDR1 GTSNPN and CDR2 SVGIG (reference sequence). Trimming removed 1 base from V and 3 bases from J; junction bases left unmatched: 2. The CDR3 spans 14 residues. Primers: 60 Vbeta forward and 13 Jbeta reverse. The data were produced by immunoSEQ multiplex PCR, yet TCRdb's version contains in-frame clones alone and is incomplete. This table holds fewer than 200,000 clones, roughly 84% found once. The gene calls are TRBV30 and TRBJ2-2; 7 bases are a match to TRBD2. This receptor was taken from a man younger than 40 in good health and CMV-seronegative. The material sequenced was PBMCs. The CDR3: CAWSGLADTGELFF. DNA of the CDR3: TGTGCCTGGAGTGGACTAGCAGACACCGGGGAGCTGTTTTTT. The full variable domain, in which reference TRBV30 and TRBJ2-2 provide the parts outside the CDR3, is SQTIHQWPATLVQPVGSPLSLECTVEGTSNPNLYWYRQAAGRGLQLLFYSVGIGQISSEVPQNLSASRPQDRQFILSSKKLLLSDSGFYLCAWSGLADTGELFFGEGSRLTVL.